These T cell receptor beta chains were read from a single sample in a study of Ad26.COV2.S vaccination and SARS-CoV-2 variants. Here immunoSEQ multiplex PCR was the method, and the copy in TCRdb shows in-frame clones only, minus some. The sample lists 350,000 to 450,000 clones, 83% occurring once. Sequences were derived from peripheral blood, sampled in a trial of Ad26.COV2.S vaccine versus placebo. These receptors came from a person between 18 and 65 years old who received the Ad26.COV2.S COVID-19 vaccine or a placebo. The CDR3 runs from the conserved cysteine through the conserved F or W.

TRBV29-1	TRBJ2-5	CSVLIPTGTGGETQYF
TRBV6-5	TRBJ1-2	CASSPPGSLSGGYTF
TRBV13	TRBJ2-1	CASSPPRTESDYEQFF
TRBV19	TRBJ1-4	CASSIWGEGKLFF
TRBV6-5	TRBJ1-4	CASSYGQGSADEKLFF
TRBV11-3	TRBJ2-7	CASSSHSGRANYEQYF
TRBV4-3	TRBJ2-7	CASSQALAGTSEQYF
TRBV18	TRBJ2-1	CASSPPGGNEQFF
TRBV7-8	TRBJ2-7	CASSLPDLDEQYF
TRBV6-5	TRBJ1-1	CASRQQGLGAFF
TRBV4-3	TRBJ1-1	CASSQDVNTEAFF
TRBV19	TRBJ2-7	CASSPQVRAYEQYF
TRBV5-4	TRBJ2-1	CASSLGGRNYNEQFF
TRBV6-6	TRBJ1-2	CASSYSGIYYGYTF
TRBV19	TRBJ2-7	CASSIEGLGEQYF
TRBV24-1	TRBJ2-3	CATSDRTGVADTQYF
TRBV19	TRBJ1-6	CASSPGLYNSPLHF
TRBV11-3	TRBJ2-1	CASSSGQDNEQFF
TRBV5-4	TRBJ1-1	CASSWDRGSTEAFF
TRBV9	TRBJ1-2	CASSITQGHGYTF
TRBV2	TRBJ2-7	CASRMTGNSYEQYF
TRBV11-3	TRBJ1-2	CASSQGFYGYTF
TRBV4-1	TRBJ2-3	CASSQDPAQTQYF
TRBV7-9	TRBJ1-1	CASSWGTSVNTEAFF
TRBV19	TRBJ1-1	CASMTRANTEAFF
TRBV3-1/TRBV3-2	TRBJ1-2	CASSHRGQGSTF
TRBV6-4	TRBJ1-2	CASSVDDRTNYGYTF
TRBV6-4	TRBJ1-2	CASSSHPDSGSGYTF
TRBV6-1	TRBJ2-7	CASSDQLAGVKEQYF
TRBV27	TRBJ1-2	CASSLSGRRSQRGNGYTF
TRBV7-9	TRBJ2-5	CASSLTPRPPKYF
TRBV9	TRBJ2-1	CASNTGTSGNEQFF
TRBV7-9	TRBJ2-5	CAPGGQLTQETQYF
TRBV2	TRBJ1-5	CASSEQGGNQPQHF
TRBV6-5	TRBJ2-6	CASSYVPAGANVLTF
TRBV20-1	TRBJ2-3	CSAEGVNTQYF
TRBV5-1	TRBJ2-2	CASSLGPGDDYTGELFF
TRBV10-3	TRBJ2-1	CAISGRRGGIGEQFF
TRBV4-3	TRBJ1-2	CASSQDLGGNNYGYTF
TRBV5-1	TRBJ2-3	CASSLGSADTQYF
TRBV6-2/TRBV6-3	TRBJ2-3	CASSPRQEYTDTQYF
TRBV1	TRBJ1-5	CTSSQDGRGINQPQHF
TRBV7-9	TRBJ2-3	CASSPGAGYTDTQYF
TRBV11-2	TRBJ1-2	CASSSLTYRALYGYTF
TRBV5-4	TRBJ2-1	CASSLEASAEREFF
TRBV5-6	TRBJ2-7	CASSRLAPTYEQYF
TRBV7-8	TRBJ2-2	CASSRDRNTGELFF